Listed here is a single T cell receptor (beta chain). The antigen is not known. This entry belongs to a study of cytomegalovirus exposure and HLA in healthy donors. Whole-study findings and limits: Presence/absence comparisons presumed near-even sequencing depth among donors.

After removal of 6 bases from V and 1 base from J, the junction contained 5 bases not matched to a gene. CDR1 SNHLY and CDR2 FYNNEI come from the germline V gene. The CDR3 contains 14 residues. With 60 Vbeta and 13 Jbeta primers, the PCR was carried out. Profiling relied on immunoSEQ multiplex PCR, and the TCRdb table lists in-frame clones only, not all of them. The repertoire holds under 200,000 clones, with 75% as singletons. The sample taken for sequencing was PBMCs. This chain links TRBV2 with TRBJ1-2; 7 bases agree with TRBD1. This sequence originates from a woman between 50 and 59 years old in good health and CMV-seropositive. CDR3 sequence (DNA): TGTGCCAGCAGCGCACAGGGGAATAACTATGGCTACACCTTC. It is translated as CASSAQGNNYGYTF.